Presented here are 21 T cell receptor beta chains from one specimen sequenced in a study of T cells in Graves' hyperthyroidism and ophthalmopathy. What was amplified from RNA transcripts were TCR beta CDR3 regions. First-round RT-PCR targeting the TCR CDR3 was performed with the HTBI primer set. In TCRdb, the multiplex PCR reads were re-called with MiXCR into one record per CDR3 protein. The table has about 360,000 distinct CDR3 sequences, 15% to 20% seen once. The sequenced material came from blood. These receptors were taken from a woman in her late teens or twenties with Graves' hyperthyroidism.

In this sample, this clonotype turned up many times. V gene TRBV10-3 combines with J gene TRBJ1-2; TRBD1 matches 8 bases. The ends lost 7 bases at V and 4 bases at J; junction bases unmatched: 2. The CDR3 has 12 amino acids. CDR1 ENHRY and CDR2 SYGVKD come from the germline V gene. The CDR3 is CAIKDRAYGYTF. In DNA form, the CDR3 reads TGTGCCATCAAGGACAGGGCCTATGGCTACACCTTC.

This clonotype was observed at least ten times. This chain uses TRBV29-1 with TRBJ2-7, with 9 bases fitting TRBD1. In germline, CDR1 is SQVTM, CDR2 ANQGSEA. The V gene end was trimmed by 6 bases and the J gene end by 5 bases; junction bases not matched to a gene: 2. The CDR3 is 11 residues long. The CDR3 DNA sequence: TGCAGCGTGACAGGGGGGGACGAGCAGTACTTC. Its protein product is CSVTGGDEQYF.

This clonotype was counted a single time. This likely comes from a read error, as the CDR3 has no conserved phenylalanine or tryptophan at its end. The rearrangement links TRBV12-3 or TRBV12-4 to TRBJ2-7, with 10 positions matching TRBD1. Trimming took 2 bases from V and 5 from J; bases not matched to a gene: 6. CDR3 length equals 15 residues. DNA for the CDR3: TGTGCCAGCAGTTTATGGGGACAGGGGTTCCACGAGCAGTACTAC. Its translation is CASSLWGQGFHEQYY.

There are many counts of this clonotype. The chain carries TRBV6-2 or TRBV6-3 and TRBJ2-7; D not certain. CDR3 length equals 14 residues. Trimming cost V 2 bases and J 0 bases, with 8 bases left between them. Germline V gene sequence: CDR1 MNHEY, CDR2 SVGEGT. DNA of the CDR3: TGTGCCAGCAGTTACGATGACACCTCCTACGAGCAGTACTTC. It is translated as CASSYDDTSYEQYF.

This clonotype has a count of ten or more. This chain joins TRBV6-1 and TRBJ1-2; possible D gene TRBD1, 6 bases. Trimming took 7 bases from V and 6 from J, leaving 12 bases between them. Germline loops: CDR1 MNHNS, CDR2 SASEGT. The CDR3 is 12 amino acids. CDR3 DNA sequence: TGTGCCAGCACCGGACAGTGGGATGGCTACACCTTC. As protein: CASTGQWDGYTF.

Ten or more counts support this clonotype. The gene calls are TRBV2 and TRBJ2-7; tentatively, D is TRBD2 (5 bases). Between the trimmed V and J ends, which lost 7 bases and 2 bases, there was a span of 12 bases. From germline, CDR1 is SNHLY and CDR2 FYNNEI. The CDR3 extends over 13 amino acids. CDR3 loop: CASTANGAYEQYF. CDR3 nucleotides: TGTGCCAGCACGGCGAACGGGGCCTACGAGCAGTACTTC.

This clonotype showed up many times. The genes are TRBV2 and TRBJ1-1, with D uncertain. Trimming shortened V by 6 bases and J by 4 bases, and 18 bases separated the two germline ends. The germline gives CDR1 SNHLY, CDR2 FYNNEI. The CDR3 loop spans 15 amino acids. The CDR3 here is CASRGADGSGTEAFF. In nucleotides, the CDR3 is TGTGCCAGCAGGGGTGCCGACGGGTCGGGCACTGAAGCTTTCTTT.

In its sample, this clonotype was seen many times. V gene TRBV12-3 or TRBV12-4 combines with J gene TRBJ2-7; D not resolved. The CDR3 contains 13 residues. With 4 bases removed from V and 0 bases from J, the gap between germline ends came to 7 bases. CDR3 in DNA: TGTGCCAGCAGTTGGACCAGCTCCTACGAGCAGTACTTC. Amino acids: CASSWTSSYEQYF.

In this sample, this clonotype turned up many times. The gene calls are TRBV27 and TRBJ1-5, with D tentatively TRBD1 (5 bases). Germline V gene sequence: CDR1 MNHEY, CDR2 SMNVEV (reference sequence). The CDR3 loop spans 16 amino acids. V was pared by 0 bases and J by 3 bases, with 12 bases between. The CDR3 region has the DNA TGTGCCAGCAGTTTATCGAGCCAGGGAAACAATCAGCCCCAGCATTTT. This codes for CASSLSSQGNNQPQHF.

This clonotype was detected only a few times. The V and J genes are TRBV5-6 and TRBJ2-5; 8 nucleotides line up with TRBD2. CDR3 length: 20 amino acids. The trim removed 3 bases at V and 2 bases at J, leaving 21 bases unmatched. Germline CDR1 and CDR2: SGHDT and YYEEEE. CDR3: CASSSAVDKSGGPIQETQYF. CDR3 coding DNA: TGTGCCAGCAGCTCCGCCGTGGATAAGAGCGGGGGCCCGATACAAGAGACCCAGTACTTC.

This clonotype occurred many times. The rearrangement links TRBV5-1 to TRBJ2-7; unclear D gene. Germline assignment: CDR1 SGHRS and CDR2 YFSETQ. The V end was cut by 0 bases, the J end by 7 bases, with 8 bases between. The CDR3 has 12 amino acids. CDR3 in DNA: TGCGCCAGCAGCTTGGGACTTGGGGAGCAGTACTTC. This translates into CASSLGLGEQYF.

This clonotype was found many times. The chain links TRBV30 to TRBJ1-1; possibly TRBD1 for D (5 bases). This CDR3 is 12 amino acids long. The V gene lost 0 bases and the J gene lost 10 bases, with 12 bases spanning the gap. Germline V gene data show CDR1 as GTSNPN and CDR2 as SVGIG (reference sequence). CDR3 nucleotide sequence: TGTGCCTGGAGTGTAATGGGCAGGGTAGCTTTCTTT. It specifies CAWSVMGRVAFF.

The chain combines TRBV11-2 with TRBJ1-2; 8 bases align to TRBD1. The CDR3 runs 14 residues. Looked up from germline, CDR1 is SGHAT and CDR2 is FQNNGV. After removal of 6 bases from V and 3 bases from J, the junction contained 6 bases not matched to a gene. In nucleotides, the CDR3 is TGTGCCAGCAGTTCTAGGACAGGGTACTATGGCTACACCTTC. Its translation: CASSSRTGYYGYTF.

The V and J genes are TRBV30 and TRBJ1-2, with no clear D. Trimming shortened V by 2 bases and J by 6 bases, and 16 bases separated the two germline ends. This CDR3 region has 14 residues. The germline gives CDR1 GTSNPN, CDR2 SVGIG (reference sequence). CDR3 sequence reads: CAWSFVTLLHGYTF. CDR3 bases: TGTGCCTGGAGTTTTGTCACCCTCCTTCATGGCTACACCTTC.

The chain couples TRBV4-1 to TRBJ2-1, with TRBD2 matching 11 bases. V shed 3 bases and J 6 bases; nucleotides not matched to a gene: 13. This CDR3 comprises 18 residues. Germline lookup yields CDR1 MGHRA and CDR2 YSYEKL. This chain's CDR3 is CASSQEGLAGGRFNEQFF. In nucleotides, the CDR3 is TGCGCCAGCAGCCAGGAGGGTCTAGCGGGGGGCCGTTTCAATGAGCAGTTCTTC.

This clonotype was seen at least ten times. The chain employs TRBV5-6 and TRBJ1-2; 9 bases align to TRBD1. V dropped 6 bases and J dropped 8; count of bases not matched to a gene: 11. The CDR3 contains 14 residues. Looked up from germline, CDR1 is SGHDT and CDR2 is YYEEEE. The CDR3 DNA reads TGTGCCAGCATTCCTTCCGGGACAGGGAAGGGCTACACCTTC. Translated, it gives CASIPSGTGKGYTF.

This clonotype has ten or more counts. This chain links TRBV6-1 with TRBJ1-5; D gene uncertain. This CDR3 region has 15 residues. V lost 3 bases and J lost 4, with 13 bases in between. Germline values: CDR1 MNHNS, CDR2 SASEGT. In DNA, the CDR3 is TGTGCCAGCAGTGAGCGGGGAATACAGAATCAGCCCCAGCATTTT. This sequence encodes CASSERGIQNQPQHF.

There are many counts of this clonotype. The J gene is TRBJ2-5, the V gene TRBV5-4; 7 nucleotides agree with TRBD1. Losses at the gene ends were 0 bases for V and 5 bases for J; bases not matched to a gene: 4. The germline CDR1 and CDR2 sequences are SGHNT and YYREEE (reference sequence). The CDR3 contains 14 residues. The CDR3 DNA follows: TGTGCCAGCAGCTTGGGGGGGACAGCTGAGACCCAGTACTTC. Translated, it gives CASSLGGTAETQYF.

This clonotype showed up many times. The chain is built from TRBV11-2 and TRBJ2-4, with a possible D match to TRBD2 (5 bases). The CDR3 runs 14 residues. V lost 5 bases, J lost 6 bases, and 14 bases lay in between. Germline CDR1 SGHAT, CDR2 FQNNGV. CDR3 protein: CASSVNGERNIQYF. CDR3 DNA: TGTGCCAGCAGCGTAAACGGGGAGAGAAACATTCAGTACTTC.

This clonotype was seen ten or more times. This chain uses TRBV10-3 with TRBJ2-7; the match to TRBD1 covers 7 bases. After removal of 2 bases from V and 9 bases from J, the junction contained 13 bases not matched to a gene. Germline values: CDR1 ENHRY, CDR2 SYGVKD. This CDR3 is 15 amino acids long. Written as DNA, the CDR3 is TGTGCCATCAGTGAGAGGACAGGCAGGACCGGGCGGCAGTACTTC. Its translation is CAISERTGRTGRQYF.

This clonotype was detected many times. The chain links TRBV20-1 to TRBJ1-3; TRBD1 might be the D (6 bases). The V gene's germline CDR1 is DFQATT and CDR2 SNEGSKA (reference sequence). The V end lost 5 bases, the J end lost 4 bases, and 12 bases lay between the germline ends. This CDR3 is built from 13 residues. The chain's CDR3 is CSASTGRGNTIYF. As DNA, the CDR3 is TGCAGTGCTTCCACAGGGCGAGGAAACACCATATATTTT.